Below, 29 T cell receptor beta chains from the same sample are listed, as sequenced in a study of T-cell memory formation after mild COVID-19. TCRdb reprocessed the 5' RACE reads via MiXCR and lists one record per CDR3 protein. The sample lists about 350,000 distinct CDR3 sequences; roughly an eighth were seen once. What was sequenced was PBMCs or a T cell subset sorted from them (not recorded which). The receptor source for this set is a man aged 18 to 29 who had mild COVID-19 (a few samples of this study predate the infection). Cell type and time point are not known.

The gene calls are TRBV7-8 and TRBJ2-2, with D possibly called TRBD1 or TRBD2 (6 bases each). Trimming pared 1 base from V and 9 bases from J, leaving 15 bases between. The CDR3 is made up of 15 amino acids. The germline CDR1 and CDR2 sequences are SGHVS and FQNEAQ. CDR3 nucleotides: TGTGCCAGCAGCTTAGACTCGAGGGGGGATCGGGAGCTGTTTTTT. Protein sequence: CASSLDSRGDRELFF.

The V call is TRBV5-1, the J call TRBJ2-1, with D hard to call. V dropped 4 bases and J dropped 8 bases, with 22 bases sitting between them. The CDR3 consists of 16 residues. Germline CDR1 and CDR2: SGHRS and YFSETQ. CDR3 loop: CASSRTLVYYGDEQFF. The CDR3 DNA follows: TGCGCCAGCAGCCGAACCCTTGTCTACTATGGCGATGAGCAGTTCTTC.

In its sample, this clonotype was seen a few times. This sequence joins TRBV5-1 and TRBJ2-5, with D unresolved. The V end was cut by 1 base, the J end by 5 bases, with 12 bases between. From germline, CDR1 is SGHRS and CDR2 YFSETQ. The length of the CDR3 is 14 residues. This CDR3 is CASSLSQIRETQYF. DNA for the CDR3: TGCGCCAGCAGCTTGAGCCAGATAAGGGAGACCCAGTACTTC. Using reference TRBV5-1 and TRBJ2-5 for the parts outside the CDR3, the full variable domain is KAGVTQTPRYLIKTRGQQVTLSCSPISGHRSVSWYQQTPGQGLQFLFEYFSETQRNKGNFPGRFSGRQFSNSRSEMNVSTLELGDSALYLCASSLSQIRETQYFGPGTRLLVL.

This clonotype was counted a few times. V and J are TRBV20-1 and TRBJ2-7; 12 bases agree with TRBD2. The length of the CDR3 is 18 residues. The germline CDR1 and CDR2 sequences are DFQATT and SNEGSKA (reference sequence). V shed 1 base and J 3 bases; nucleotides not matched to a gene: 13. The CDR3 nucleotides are TGCAGTGCTAGAGCCGTCGGGCCGCTAGCGGGGGGGATCTACGAGCAGTACGTC. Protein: CSARAVGPLAGGIYEQYV.

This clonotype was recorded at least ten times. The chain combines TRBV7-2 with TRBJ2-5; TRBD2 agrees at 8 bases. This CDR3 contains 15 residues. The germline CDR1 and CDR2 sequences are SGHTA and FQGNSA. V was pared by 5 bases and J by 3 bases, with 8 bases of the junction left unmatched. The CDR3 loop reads CASSPQAAGEETQYF. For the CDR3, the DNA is TGTGCCAGCAGCCCCCAGGCAGCGGGGGAAGAGACCCAGTACTTC.

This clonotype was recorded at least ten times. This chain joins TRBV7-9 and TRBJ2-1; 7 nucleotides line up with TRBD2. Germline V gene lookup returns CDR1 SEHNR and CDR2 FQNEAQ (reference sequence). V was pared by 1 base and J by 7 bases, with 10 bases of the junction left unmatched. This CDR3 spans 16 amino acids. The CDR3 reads CASSLGWASGRNEQFF. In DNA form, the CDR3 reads TGTGCCAGCAGCTTAGGGTGGGCTAGCGGTCGGAATGAGCAGTTCTTC.

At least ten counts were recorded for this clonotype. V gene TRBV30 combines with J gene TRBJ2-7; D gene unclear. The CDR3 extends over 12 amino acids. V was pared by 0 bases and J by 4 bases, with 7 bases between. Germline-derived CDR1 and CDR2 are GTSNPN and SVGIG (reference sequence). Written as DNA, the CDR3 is TGTGCCTGGAGTGTGGATCGATACGAGCAGTACTTC. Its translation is CAWSVDRYEQYF.

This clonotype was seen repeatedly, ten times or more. The CDR3 DNA reads TGTGCCAGCGGCGGCGCAACCTCGGCAGATACGCAGTATTTT. Its translation is CASGGATSADTQYF. The chain recombines TRBV6-5 with TRBJ2-3; no definite D call. V was cut by 8 bases and J by 4 bases, with 16 bases left in between. CDR1 is MNHEY and CDR2 is SVGAGI in the germline V gene. The CDR3 has 14 residues.

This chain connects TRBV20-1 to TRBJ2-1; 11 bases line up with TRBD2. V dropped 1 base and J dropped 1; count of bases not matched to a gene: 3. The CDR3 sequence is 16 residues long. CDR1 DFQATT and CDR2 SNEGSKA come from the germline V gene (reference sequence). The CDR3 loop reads CSARVLAGGSYNEQFF. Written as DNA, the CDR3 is TGCAGTGCTAGAGTCCTAGCGGGGGGTTCCTACAATGAGCAGTTCTTC.

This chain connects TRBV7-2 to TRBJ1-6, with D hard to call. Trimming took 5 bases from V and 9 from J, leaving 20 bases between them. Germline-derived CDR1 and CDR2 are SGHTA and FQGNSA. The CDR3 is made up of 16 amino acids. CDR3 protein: CASSKSRLTSGSPLHF. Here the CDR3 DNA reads TGTGCCAGCAGCAAAAGTCGCCTCACAAGCGGTTCACCCCTCCACTTT.

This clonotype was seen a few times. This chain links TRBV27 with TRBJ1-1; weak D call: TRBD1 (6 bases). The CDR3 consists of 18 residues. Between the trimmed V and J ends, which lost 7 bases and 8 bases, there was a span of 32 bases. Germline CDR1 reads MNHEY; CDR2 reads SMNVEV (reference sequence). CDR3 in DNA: TGTGCCAGCACCCTCGCCTTCGGACAGAGGAGGCCTGGTCAAGAAGCTTTCTTT. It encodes CASTLAFGQRRPGQEAFF.

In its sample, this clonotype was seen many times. DNA of the CDR3: TGTGCCAGCAGCATCGACGGGAGGGAGCAGTACTTC. Protein product: CASSIDGREQYF. V and J are TRBV5-4 and TRBJ2-7; 7 bases line up with TRBD2. Per the germline V gene, CDR1 is SGHNT and CDR2 is YYREEE (reference sequence). CDR3 size: 12 residues. With V trimmed by 4 bases and J by 7 bases, 5 bases remained unmatched.

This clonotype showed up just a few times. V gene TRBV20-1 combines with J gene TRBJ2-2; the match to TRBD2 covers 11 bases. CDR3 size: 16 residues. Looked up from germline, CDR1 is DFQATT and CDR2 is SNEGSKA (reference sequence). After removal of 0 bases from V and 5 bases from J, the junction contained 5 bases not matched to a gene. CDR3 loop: CSAREEASGRTGELFF. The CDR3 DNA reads TGCAGTGCTAGAGAAGAAGCTAGCGGGAGGACCGGGGAGCTGTTTTTT.

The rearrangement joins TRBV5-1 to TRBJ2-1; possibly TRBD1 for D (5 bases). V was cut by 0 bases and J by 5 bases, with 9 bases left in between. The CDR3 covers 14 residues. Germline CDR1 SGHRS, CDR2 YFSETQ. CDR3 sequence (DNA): TGCGCCAGCAGCTTGGAACAGGAGCACAATGAGCAGTTCTTC. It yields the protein CASSLEQEHNEQFF.

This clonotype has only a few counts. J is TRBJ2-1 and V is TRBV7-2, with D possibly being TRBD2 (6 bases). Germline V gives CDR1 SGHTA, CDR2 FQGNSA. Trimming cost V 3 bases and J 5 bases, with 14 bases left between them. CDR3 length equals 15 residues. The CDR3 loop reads CASSFQRATHNEQFF. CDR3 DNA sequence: TGTGCCAGCAGCTTCCAGCGGGCCACACACAATGAGCAGTTCTTC. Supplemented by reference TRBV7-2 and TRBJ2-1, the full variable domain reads GAGVSQSPSNKVTEKGKDVELRCDPISGHTALYWYRQSLGQGLEFLIYFQGNSAPDKSGLPSDRFSAERTGGSVSTLTIQRTQQEDSAVYLCASSFQRATHNEQFFGPGTRLTVL.

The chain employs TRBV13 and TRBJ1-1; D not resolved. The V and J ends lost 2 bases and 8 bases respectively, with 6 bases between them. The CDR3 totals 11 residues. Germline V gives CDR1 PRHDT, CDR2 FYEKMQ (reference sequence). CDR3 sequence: CASSLKMEAFF. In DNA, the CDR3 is TGTGCCAGCAGCTTAAAGATGGAAGCTTTCTTT. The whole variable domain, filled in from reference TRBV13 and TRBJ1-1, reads AAGVIQSPRHLIKEKRETATLKCYPIPRHDTVYWYQQGPGQDPQFLISFYEKMQSDKGSIPDRFSAQQFSDYHSELNMSSLELGDSALYFCASSLKMEAFFGQGTRLTVV.

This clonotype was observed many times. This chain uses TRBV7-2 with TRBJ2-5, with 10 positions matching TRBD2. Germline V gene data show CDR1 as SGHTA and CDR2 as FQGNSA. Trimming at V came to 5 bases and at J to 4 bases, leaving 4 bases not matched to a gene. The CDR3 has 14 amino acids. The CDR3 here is CASSPRLAGETQYF. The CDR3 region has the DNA TGTGCCAGCAGCCCCCGACTAGCGGGAGAGACCCAGTACTTC.

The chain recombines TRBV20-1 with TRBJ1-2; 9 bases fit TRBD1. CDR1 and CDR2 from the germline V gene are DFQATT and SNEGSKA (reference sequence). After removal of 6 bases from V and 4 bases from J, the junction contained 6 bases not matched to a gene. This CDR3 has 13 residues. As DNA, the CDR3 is TGCAGTGCCCCCCGGGACAGGGTCTATGGCTACACCTTC. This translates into CSAPRDRVYGYTF.

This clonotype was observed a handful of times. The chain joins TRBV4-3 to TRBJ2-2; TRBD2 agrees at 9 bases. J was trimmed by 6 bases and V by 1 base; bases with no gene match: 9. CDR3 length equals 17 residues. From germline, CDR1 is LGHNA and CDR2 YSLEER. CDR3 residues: CASSQAGRGGRSGELFF. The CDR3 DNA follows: TGCGCCAGCAGCCAAGCCGGGCGGGGGGGCCGGTCCGGGGAGCTGTTTTTT.

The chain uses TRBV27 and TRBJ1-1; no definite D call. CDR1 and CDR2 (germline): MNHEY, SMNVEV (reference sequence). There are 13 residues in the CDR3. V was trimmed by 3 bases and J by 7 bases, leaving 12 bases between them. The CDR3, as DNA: TGTGCCAGCAGTTTGAGGCGGATCAGTGAAGCTTTCTTT. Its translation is CASSLRRISEAFF.

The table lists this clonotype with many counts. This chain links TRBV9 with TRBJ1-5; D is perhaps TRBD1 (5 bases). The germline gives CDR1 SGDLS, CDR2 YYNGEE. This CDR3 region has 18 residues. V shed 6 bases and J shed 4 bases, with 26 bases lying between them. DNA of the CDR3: TGTGCCAGCACCGAGGTGTACCTGGGTGGGGCCCTTAATCAGCCCCAGCATTTT. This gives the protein CASTEVYLGGALNQPQHF.

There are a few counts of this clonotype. The CDR3 bases are TGCGCCAGCACACTAGGAGTTAACAATGAGCAGTTCTTC. It translates to CASTLGVNNEQFF. The chain carries TRBV5-1 and TRBJ2-1, with a tentative D call TRBD2 (5 bases). The germline V gene encodes CDR1 SGHRS and CDR2 YFSETQ. The CDR3 has 13 amino acids. V lost 6 bases and J 5 bases, leaving 12 bases between the germline ends.

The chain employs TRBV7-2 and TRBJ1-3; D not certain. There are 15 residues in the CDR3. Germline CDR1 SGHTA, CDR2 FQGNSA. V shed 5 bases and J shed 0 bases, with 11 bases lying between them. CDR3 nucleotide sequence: TGTGCCAGCAGCGTAGACCTCGGCTCTGGAAACACCATATATTTT. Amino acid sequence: CASSVDLGSGNTIYF.

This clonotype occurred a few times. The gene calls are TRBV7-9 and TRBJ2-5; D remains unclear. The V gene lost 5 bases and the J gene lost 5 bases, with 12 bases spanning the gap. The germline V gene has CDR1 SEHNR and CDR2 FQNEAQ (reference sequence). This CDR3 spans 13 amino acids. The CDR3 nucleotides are TGTGCCAGCAGCCCGATCCCCCGGGAGACCCAGTACTTC. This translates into CASSPIPRETQYF.

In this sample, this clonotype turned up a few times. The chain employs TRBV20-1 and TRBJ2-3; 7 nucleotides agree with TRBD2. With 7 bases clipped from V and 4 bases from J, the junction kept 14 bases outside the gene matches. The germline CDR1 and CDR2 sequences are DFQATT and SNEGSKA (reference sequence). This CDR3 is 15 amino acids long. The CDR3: CSGSPSQGGADTQYF. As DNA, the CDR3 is TGCAGTGGTAGTCCTTCCCAGGGAGGGGCAGATACGCAGTATTTT.

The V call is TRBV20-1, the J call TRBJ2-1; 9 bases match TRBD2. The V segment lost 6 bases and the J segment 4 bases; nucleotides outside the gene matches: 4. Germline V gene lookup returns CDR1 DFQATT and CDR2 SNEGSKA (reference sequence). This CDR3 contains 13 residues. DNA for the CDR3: TGCAGTGCCAATAGCGGGGGATACAATGAGCAGTTCTTC. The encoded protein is CSANSGGYNEQFF.

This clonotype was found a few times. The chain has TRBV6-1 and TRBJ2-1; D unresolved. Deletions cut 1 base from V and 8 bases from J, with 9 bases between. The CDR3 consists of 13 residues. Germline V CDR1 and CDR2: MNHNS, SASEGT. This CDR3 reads CASSEGAVDEQFF. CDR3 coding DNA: TGTGCCAGCAGTGAAGGGGCAGTCGATGAGCAGTTCTTC.

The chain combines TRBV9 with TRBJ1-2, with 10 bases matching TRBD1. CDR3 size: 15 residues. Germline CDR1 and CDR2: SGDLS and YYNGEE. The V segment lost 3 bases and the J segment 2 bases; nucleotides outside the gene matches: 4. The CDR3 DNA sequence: TGTGCCAGCAGCGCCGAGGGACAGGGGAACTATGGCTACACCTTC. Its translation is CASSAEGQGNYGYTF.

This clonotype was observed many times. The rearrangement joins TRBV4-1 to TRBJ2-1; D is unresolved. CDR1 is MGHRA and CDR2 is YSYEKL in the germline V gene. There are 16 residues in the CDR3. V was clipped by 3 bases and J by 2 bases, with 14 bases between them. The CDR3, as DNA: TGCGCCAGCAGCCATAGGGAAGGATCCCCCTACAATGAGCAGTTCTTC. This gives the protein CASSHREGSPYNEQFF.